This TCR beta chain was sequenced for a study of blood T cell repertoires in COVID-19. The overall study: Samples taken during acute and convalescent COVID-19 were collected in the United States, Italy and Spain.

Germline V gene sequence: CDR1 SGHVS, CDR2 FNYEAQ. This CDR3 is 15 amino acids long. Losses at the gene ends were 4 bases for V and 5 bases for J; bases not matched to a gene: 8. In the study's own analysis: Estimates of nucleated cell counts were drawn from the amplification of reference gene primers. Assay: immunoSEQ multiplex PCR; the TCRdb copy retains only in-frame clones and omits some. The V and J calls and clone size were taken over from that table, and D and trimming were inferred from the DNA. The sample contains about 240,000 clones, around four fifths of which appear only once. The sequencing sample was made of peripheral blood. The TCR sequence derives from an older woman with acute or convalescent COVID-19. The chain employs TRBV7-6 and TRBJ1-1; 9 bases line up with TRBD1. The CDR3 nucleotides are TGTGCCAGCAGCTCCGAACAGGGGGCTCGGACTGAAGCTTTCTTT. It translates to CASSSEQGARTEAFF. The entire variable domain, with the rest obtained from reference TRBV7-6 and TRBJ1-1, is as follows: GAGVSQSPRYKVTKRGQDVALRCDPISGHVSLYWYRQALGQGPEFLTYFNYEAQQDKSGLPNDRFSAERPEGSISTLTIQRTEQRDSAMYRCASSSEQGARTEAFFGQGTRLTVV.